This note documents a single TCR beta chain sequence. There are a few counts of this clone. There is no known antigen for this receptor. No qualities accompany the bases; no much larger clone lies one base away. Libraries were constructed by the immunoSEQ multiplex PCR assay. For the multiplex PCR, a mixture combining 60 forward primers for TCR Vbeta segments and 13 reverse primers for TCR Jbeta segments was used. The CDR3 region of rearranged TCR beta genes was amplified from genomic DNA by a multiplex PCR assay. On the Illumina HiSeq System, the amplified TCR beta libraries were sequenced as 87-base-pair reads. On the authors' methods: A later analysis tallied around 87 million unique TCR beta chains across the 650 to 750 repertoires, and about 10 million of those chains were shared by two or more donors. A nearest-neighbor algorithm error-corrected the raw reads and collapsed the reads into unique sequences, merging closely related sequences to remove PCR and sequencing errors. Alignment of CDR3 sequences to IMGT reference sequences was used to assign V, D and J gene segments. For a sequence to be retained, a match of at least six nucleotides to both a V gene segment and a J gene segment was required. Rearrangements were called productive when the CDR3 lacked stop codons and stayed in frame with V and J; all others were non-productive. Following IMGT convention, CDR3 was defined as the stretch from the second conserved V-encoded cysteine to the conserved J-encoded phenylalanine. The earlier analysis of about 590 of the donors excluded sequences that lacked an unambiguous match to a single V gene segment. In an earlier analysis of around 600 of the donors, V segments were called functional above 56.7% productive rearrangements and were called segregating when the between-donor standard deviation exceeded 5%. A statistical classification framework was built for diagnosing cytomegalovirus status from the catalog of TCR beta chain sequences. V and J gene assignment, in a later analysis, came from comparing TCR nucleotide sequences with IMGT/GENE-DB human TR gene sequences. A later analysis assigned CDR3 sequences and most-parsimonious VDJ recombination scenarios with the TCRdist pipeline. In a later analysis, every TCR beta chain was defined by the combination of its CDR3 amino acid sequence and its V-gene family, and reads without a unique V-gene family were dropped. To address suspected cross-contamination and a sequencing artifact, a later analysis removed around 590 highly shared, low-generation-probability nucleotide sequences. In a later analysis, a clonal expansion index for each public chain was calculated from normalized within-repertoire ranks of inferred template counts. A later analysis computed generation probabilities with a VDJ recombination model fitted to out-of-frame rearrangements, and checked the results against IGoR. A later analysis scored TCR-TCR, TCR-HLA and TCR-CMV co-occurrence with hypergeometric tests, applying a repertoire-size bias correction to TCR pairs. False discovery rates were estimated in a later analysis by permuting HLA or CMV assignments 20 times. In a later analysis, co-occurring TCRs were grouped with DBSCAN, and TCRdist sequence similarity was added when clustering was performed within HLA-allele-positive subsets. Co-occurrence clustering excluded repertoires with fewer than 30,000 or more than 120,000 public chains, plus five with anomalous nucleotide sharing. TCRdb took this table from immuneACCESS and kept in-frame rearrangements with V and J called. Such tables lack part of the clones; where checked against another copy, unresolved V genes explain under half of the gap, and the rest is unexplained. V, J and clone size are those of that table, while D and trimming were read from the DNA. Recorded for this sample are over 150,000 clones; roughly 80% of them occurred a single time. Roughly 4% of the sample lies in the top ten.

The sample comes from a study of cytomegalovirus exposure and HLA in healthy donors (dated by TCRdb to 2015 to 2018). Study-wide context: According to an earlier analysis of several hundred of the donors, about 179 million T cells yielded 117 million unique TCR beta sequences and 276 Gb of sequence data. Donor age, sex, ethnicity and CMV serostatus were compiled alongside the repertoire data. The number of typed donors differed by locus: about 620-640 for A, B, C, DRB1 and DQB1; 500 to 550 for DQA1; 606 for DPA1; and around 450 for DPB1. In the later analysis, no new phenotypic data were used to find candidate immune exposures; instead, reliance was placed on TCR beta sequences and their occurrence across donors. A later genetic analysis used genome-wide SNP genotypes for about three fifths of the 666 donors, treating that subset as a discovery cohort. Of the 398 genotyped donors, approximately 83% fell in the genetic ancestry cluster associated with self-reported Caucasian donors. The study was designed to test whether signatures of past pathogen exposure could be identified by cataloging public T cell receptors. Roughly 320 gigabases of sequencing data and 75 million to 85 million unique TCR sequences made up an early release that covered around 640 HLA-typed donors. All discovery cohort repertoires had been generated using a single sequencing platform. The study profiled the T cell repertoires of about 720 subjects by immunosequencing and related them to cytomegalovirus serostatus. An earlier analysis of fewer than 700 of the donors applied high-throughput TCR beta sequencing to assess whether each TCR beta V gene segment acted as functional or pseudogenic. HLA typing included class I and class II loci at four-digit resolution. On average, over 200,000 unique TCR beta nucleotide sequences were sequenced per donor among 398 genotyped donors of the cohort, with 15% to 20% of those sequences being non-productive. High-throughput TCR immunosequencing, statistical association of individual TCRs with disease status, and machine learning were combined to predict cytomegalovirus infection status. In addition to the first cohort of 650 to 800 subjects, a separate validation cohort of about 120 different subjects was used. Roughly 5 DR-DQ haplotypes were handled as single units for association and clustering, since linkage in the cohort was strong. In a later analysis, previously published TCR beta repertoires from 550 to 700 donors were re-analyzed and high-resolution HLA genotyping was added so that TCR occurrence patterns could be studied.

The cohort was made up of around 720 healthy bone marrow donors. Cohort members were all nominally healthy when sampled, although unrecorded immune exposures were likely present. The donor was CMV seronegative and was included in the group of a few hundred seronegative cohort members. A peripheral blood sample was provided by each donor, and peripheral blood mononuclear cells were used for TCR beta sequencing. Genomic DNA extraction from the blood cell samples was performed with the Qiagen DNeasy Blood Extraction Kit. As encoded in the germline V gene, CDR1 is SGHRS while CDR2 is YFSETQ. There are 13 amino acids in the CDR3, from cysteine to phenylalanine inclusive. Just the 39-base CDR3 DNA is kept, in frame starting at base 1. V is shortened by 5 bases, J by 3 bases, and the region joining them spans 12 bases. Study-wide findings and limitations: Because HLA typing was missing for some donors at each locus, association tests included only the typed subset. Correlated functional status among segregating V segments might be attributable to linkage disequilibrium, but an unknown experimental factor could not be ruled out. V-gene and J-gene trimming of TCR beta chains was associated with a missense DCLRE1C variant in a later genetic analysis, and the association was replicated in an independent cohort. A further reported finding was that TCR beta sequences accurately predicted the HLA-A and HLA-B alleles for most subjects in the first cohort. The only immune exposure information available for the cohort was CMV serostatus. This cohort had only TCR beta chains sequenced, and the lack of alpha or paired-chain data limited which features could be detected. A later genetic analysis reported fewer N-insertions in productive TCRs among donors in an Asian-associated ancestry cluster than the approximately 700-donor mean. Because the 87-base-pair reads could not distinguish some IMGT-functional V segments, including TRBV6-2 and TRBV6-3, those segments were excluded. In vitro tests confirmed that a few of the cytomegalovirus-associated TCR beta chains recognize cytomegalovirus antigens. In a later analysis, some 17,000 TCR beta sequences were associated with specific HLA alleles at a false discovery rate of 0.05. Roughly uniform sequencing depth across donors was assumed in presence/absence analyses, although this assumption may not hold. Seventeen rarely observed V segments, including chromosome 9 orphons, were excluded from the earlier analysis of several hundred of the donors because counts were too low. According to a later analysis, TCR association rates differed among HLA loci, with DRB1 alleles showing the most associated TCRs and HLA-C alleles showing the fewest. Several of the top co-occurrence clusters appeared to be linked to parvovirus B19, influenza, CMV and Epstein-Barr virus, according to a later analysis. The study gave a list of under 200 TCR beta chains associated with cytomegalovirus. The sequencing pipeline was judged likely to have produced a cluster of highly shared sequence variants as a technical artifact. Most TCR sequences were seen in very few donors, while some public TCRs were found in many individuals. When HLA alleles, especially DR and DQ, strongly co-occurred, attributing TCR associations to individual alleles was difficult. Cytomegalovirus status was reported to be diagnosed by the classifier with high specificity and sensitivity in both the original and validation cohorts. Most CMV-associated TCR beta chains appeared to be HLA-restricted in a later analysis, and the HLA associations seemed to be driven largely by CMV exposure. The authors suggested that the approach could potentially be extended to other disease states and immunological phenotypes. In an earlier analysis of 450 to 750 of the donors, most TCR beta V segments appeared in productive rearrangements about 87% or about 30% of the time, broadly matching IMGT annotations. In a later analysis, HLA-associated TCR beta chains showed more clonal expansion and lower generation probabilities than non-associated chains that were equally common.

Sequencing was performed on PBMCs. This sequence was found in a middle-aged woman in good health and CMV-seronegative. The rearrangement combines TRBV5-1 with TRBJ2-7; tentative D gene TRBD1, with 7 bases matching. The DNA reads TGCGCCAGCAGTCGGGGGACAGACTACGAGCAGTACTTC. This is translated as CASSRGTDYEQYF. Full variable domain (CDR3 extended with the reference TRBV5-1 and TRBJ2-7 proteins): KAGVTQTPRYLIKTRGQQVTLSCSPISGHRSVSWYQQTPGQGLQFLFEYFSETQRNKGNFPGRFSGRQFSNSRSEMNVSTLELGDSALYLCASSRGTDYEQYFGPGTRLTVT.